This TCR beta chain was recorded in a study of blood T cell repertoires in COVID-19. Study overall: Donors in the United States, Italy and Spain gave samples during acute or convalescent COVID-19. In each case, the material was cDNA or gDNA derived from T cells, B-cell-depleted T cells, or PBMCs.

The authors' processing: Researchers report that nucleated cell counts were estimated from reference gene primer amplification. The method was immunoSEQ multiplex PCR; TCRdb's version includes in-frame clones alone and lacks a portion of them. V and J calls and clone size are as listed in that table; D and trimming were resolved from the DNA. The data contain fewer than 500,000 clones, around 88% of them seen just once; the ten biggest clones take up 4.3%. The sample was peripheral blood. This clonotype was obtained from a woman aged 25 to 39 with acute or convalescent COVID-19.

The CDR3 region is CASSSHTGGLSPLHF. The DNA for the CDR3 is TGTGCCAGCAGTTCTCACACAGGGGGCTTATCACCCCTCCACTTT. The chain is built from TRBV27 and TRBJ1-6; 9 nucleotides match TRBD1. After removal of 4 bases from V and 10 bases from J, the junction contained 8 bases not matched to a gene. Germline values: CDR1 MNHEY, CDR2 SMNVEV (reference sequence). The CDR3 has 15 amino acids.